Listed below are T cell receptor beta chains from one sample, sequenced in a study of T cells in localized non-small cell lung cancer. TCRdb's copy holds only in-frame clones and misses some; the assay was immunoSEQ multiplex PCR. The data contain about 52,000 clones, 70% to 90% of them singletons. The sequenced sample was PBMCs, obtained before any cancer treatment. Receptors were obtained from a female donor with stage II lung adenocarcinoma. Both conserved end residues are part of each CDR3. Fields, in order: J gene, CDR3 length, clone size, V gene, D gene, CDR3 DNA, CDR3 protein. The D gene is left open where the match is weak. A row's size may be missing; if present it is once, few, many or a size class.

j_call: TRBJ1-1
cdr3_length: 13
clone_size: once
v_call: TRBV19
d_call: .
cdr3_nt: TGTGCCAGTAGTATAGATTTAGGCACTGAAGCTTTCTTT
cdr3_aa: CASSIDLGTEAFF

j_call: TRBJ2-3
cdr3_length: 15
clone_size: .
v_call: TRBV18
d_call: .
cdr3_nt: TGTGCCAGCTCACCCCTCACCACGAGTACAGATACGCAGTATTTT
cdr3_aa: CASSPLTTSTDTQYF

j_call: TRBJ2-2
cdr3_length: 13
clone_size: .
v_call: TRBV12-5
d_call: .
cdr3_nt: TGTGCTAGTCGCTCCGCTAACACCGGGGAGCTGTTTTTT
cdr3_aa: CASRSANTGELFF

j_call: TRBJ1-1
cdr3_length: 16
clone_size: once
v_call: TRBV2
d_call: .
cdr3_nt: TGTGCCAGCAGTGAGTTGTGGGCGGGAACGAACACTGAAGCTTTCTTT
cdr3_aa: CASSELWAGTNTEAFF

j_call: TRBJ2-7
cdr3_length: 13
clone_size: .
v_call: TRBV11-2
d_call: .
cdr3_nt: TGTGCCAGCAGCGAGGGAGTCTCCTACGAGCAGTACTTC
cdr3_aa: CASSEGVSYEQYF

j_call: TRBJ1-1
cdr3_length: 14
clone_size: .
v_call: TRBV2
d_call: .
cdr3_nt: TGTGCCAGCACCCCTGGCCAGGGTAAAACTGAAGCTTTCTTT
cdr3_aa: CASTPGQGKTEAFF

j_call: TRBJ2-7
cdr3_length: 15
clone_size: .
v_call: TRBV7-6
d_call: .
cdr3_nt: TGTGCCAGCAGCTTTGTAACGGGACACCCCTACGAGCAGTACTTC
cdr3_aa: CASSFVTGHPYEQYF

j_call: TRBJ1-4
cdr3_length: 15
clone_size: .
v_call: TRBV19
d_call: .
cdr3_nt: TGTGCCAGTAGTAGGAGAGGGGCTACTAATGAAAAACTGTTTTTT
cdr3_aa: CASSRRGATNEKLFF

j_call: TRBJ2-7
cdr3_length: 15
clone_size: .
v_call: TRBV5-6
d_call: TRBD2
cdr3_nt: TGTGCCAGCAGCCTGTCGATGTTTGCGGGGGGGCTACTGTACTTC
cdr3_aa: CASSLSMFAGGLLYF

j_call: TRBJ1-2
cdr3_length: 20
clone_size: .
v_call: TRBV14
d_call: .
cdr3_nt: TGTGCCAGCAGCTCCGCGGCGAGGGCAGGGCGTGGGAGAGGTTCTATCGGCTACACCTTC
cdr3_aa: CASSSAARAGRGRGSIGYTF

j_call: TRBJ1-2
cdr3_length: 11
clone_size: .
v_call: TRBV6-6
d_call: .
cdr3_nt: TGTGCCAGCGAGACCGTCTATGGCTACACCTTC
cdr3_aa: CASETVYGYTF

j_call: TRBJ2-2
cdr3_length: 14
clone_size: .
v_call: TRBV2
d_call: .
cdr3_nt: TGTGCCAGCAGTGAAGGGCAGGTGACCGGGGAGCTGTTTTTT
cdr3_aa: CASSEGQVTGELFF

j_call: TRBJ2-7
cdr3_length: 14
clone_size: .
v_call: TRBV5-4
d_call: TRBD1
cdr3_nt: TGTGCCAGCAGCGGAAGGGACAGGGGCTACGAGCAGTACTTC
cdr3_aa: CASSGRDRGYEQYF

j_call: TRBJ1-3
cdr3_length: 16
clone_size: .
v_call: TRBV5-4
d_call: .
cdr3_nt: TGTGCCAGCAGCTTGGGATCAGGGCAGAATGGAAACACCATATATTTT
cdr3_aa: CASSLGSGQNGNTIYF

j_call: TRBJ1-2
cdr3_length: 16
clone_size: once
v_call: TRBV27
d_call: .
cdr3_nt: TGTGCCAGCAGTTTAGCACACGGGGGGTACCCCCATGGCTACACCTTC
cdr3_aa: CASSLAHGGYPHGYTF

j_call: TRBJ2-3
cdr3_length: 14
clone_size: .
v_call: TRBV18
d_call: .
cdr3_nt: TGTGCCAGCTCACCACCTAGCGACACAGATACGCAGTATTTT
cdr3_aa: CASSPPSDTDTQYF

j_call: TRBJ1-2
cdr3_length: 13
clone_size: .
v_call: TRBV6-1
d_call: .
cdr3_nt: TGTGCCAGCAGTGCCCGGACGCGGAGTGGCTACACCTTC
cdr3_aa: CASSARTRSGYTF

j_call: TRBJ2-2
cdr3_length: 14
clone_size: .
v_call: TRBV25-1
d_call: TRBD1
cdr3_nt: TGTGCCACCGGACAGGGGCGTTCCACCGGGGAGCTGTTTTTT
cdr3_aa: CATGQGRSTGELFF

j_call: TRBJ1-6
cdr3_length: 13
clone_size: .
v_call: TRBV6-4
d_call: .
cdr3_nt: TGTGCCAGCAGCGGGATGCCGGGTTCACCCCTCCACTTT
cdr3_aa: CASSGMPGSPLHF

j_call: TRBJ2-7
cdr3_length: 17
clone_size: .
v_call: TRBV5-8
d_call: TRBD1
cdr3_nt: TGTGCCAGCAGCTTGGAAGTGGGACAGGGGATCTCCTACGAGCAGTACTTC
cdr3_aa: CASSLEVGQGISYEQYF

j_call: TRBJ2-3
cdr3_length: 13
clone_size: .
v_call: TRBV6-5
d_call: .
cdr3_nt: TGTGCCAGCAGCCGGATAGGGACAGATACGCAGTATTTT
cdr3_aa: CASSRIGTDTQYF

j_call: TRBJ1-3
cdr3_length: 17
clone_size: .
v_call: TRBV18
d_call: .
cdr3_nt: TGTGCCAGCTCACCACCGCAGGCTCCGAACTCTGGAAACACCATATATTTT
cdr3_aa: CASSPPQAPNSGNTIYF

j_call: TRBJ2-5
cdr3_length: 15
clone_size: .
v_call: TRBV7-2
d_call: .
cdr3_nt: TGTGCCAGCAGCTTTCAGACAGACGGTCGGGGGACCCAGTACTTC
cdr3_aa: CASSFQTDGRGTQYF

j_call: TRBJ2-3
cdr3_length: 13
clone_size: once
v_call: TRBV6-4
d_call: TRBD2
cdr3_nt: TGTGCCAGCAGTCCCGGGACTAAAGATACGCAGTATTTT
cdr3_aa: CASSPGTKDTQYF

j_call: TRBJ2-2
cdr3_length: 17
clone_size: .
v_call: TRBV7-3
d_call: .
cdr3_nt: TGTGCCAGCAGCTTAATGCGGGGACCTTGGAACACCGGGGAGCTGTTTTTT
cdr3_aa: CASSLMRGPWNTGELFF

j_call: TRBJ1-1
cdr3_length: 13
clone_size: .
v_call: TRBV4-1
d_call: .
cdr3_nt: TGCGCCAGCAGCCGACAGGTGAACACTGAAGCTTTCTTT
cdr3_aa: CASSRQVNTEAFF

j_call: TRBJ1-4
cdr3_length: 14
clone_size: .
v_call: TRBV5-1
d_call: .
cdr3_nt: TGCGCCAGCAGCTTGGATAGAGGGTCGGAAAAACTGTTTTTT
cdr3_aa: CASSLDRGSEKLFF

j_call: TRBJ2-1
cdr3_length: 15
clone_size: .
v_call: TRBV9
d_call: TRBD2
cdr3_nt: TGTGCCAGCAGCGTAGGACTAGCGGGGGGCTGGGAGCAGTTCTTC
cdr3_aa: CASSVGLAGGWEQFF

j_call: TRBJ2-3
cdr3_length: 13
clone_size: once
v_call: TRBV18
d_call: .
cdr3_nt: TGTGCCAGCTCACCGTTTGACAGCGATACGCAGTATTTT
cdr3_aa: CASSPFDSDTQYF

j_call: TRBJ1-6
cdr3_length: 15
clone_size: few
v_call: TRBV5-1
d_call: .
cdr3_nt: TGCGCCAGCAGCCGAGCTAGGGAAGTACCGTCACCCCTCCACTTT
cdr3_aa: CASSRAREVPSPLHF

j_call: TRBJ2-1
cdr3_length: 13
clone_size: .
v_call: TRBV19
d_call: TRBD2
cdr3_nt: TGTGCCAGTAGTAGCGGGGGACCCAATGAGCAGTTCTTC
cdr3_aa: CASSSGGPNEQFF

j_call: TRBJ1-2
cdr3_length: 14
clone_size: .
v_call: TRBV9
d_call: TRBD1
cdr3_nt: TGTGCCAGCAGCCCGGGGACAGCTCCCTATGGCTACACCTTC
cdr3_aa: CASSPGTAPYGYTF

j_call: TRBJ2-1
cdr3_length: 12
clone_size: few
v_call: TRBV6-6
d_call: .
cdr3_nt: TGTGCCAGCAGCCGCCCCTACAATGAGCAGTTCTTC
cdr3_aa: CASSRPYNEQFF

j_call: TRBJ1-2
cdr3_length: 12
clone_size: few
v_call: TRBV7-9
d_call: .
cdr3_nt: TGTGCCAGCAGCATCGGGCCGGGAGGCTACACCTTC
cdr3_aa: CASSIGPGGYTF

j_call: TRBJ2-1
cdr3_length: 16
clone_size: .
v_call: TRBV12-5
d_call: TRBD2
cdr3_nt: TGTGCTAGTGGTCCCCTGGGCGGGGGGGCCTGGGATGAGCAGTTCTTC
cdr3_aa: CASGPLGGGAWDEQFF

j_call: TRBJ1-3
cdr3_length: 17
clone_size: .
v_call: TRBV9
d_call: .
cdr3_nt: TGTGCCAGCAGCGTAGTCGGTACACCGGGCTCTGGAAACACCATATATTTT
cdr3_aa: CASSVVGTPGSGNTIYF

j_call: TRBJ2-5
cdr3_length: 11
clone_size: .
v_call: TRBV20-1
d_call: .
cdr3_nt: TGCAGTGCTAGAGCCACCCAGACCCAGTACTTC
cdr3_aa: CSARATQTQYF

j_call: TRBJ1-1
cdr3_length: 14
clone_size: .
v_call: TRBV10-2
d_call: .
cdr3_nt: TGCGCCAGCAGTGAGGTGGGGATTGGCGCACAAGCTTTCTTT
cdr3_aa: CASSEVGIGAQAFF

j_call: TRBJ2-3
cdr3_length: 15
clone_size: .
v_call: TRBV5-1
d_call: .
cdr3_nt: TGCGCCAGCAGCTTATATGGTTTTCCCACAGATACGCGGTATTTT
cdr3_aa: CASSLYGFPTDTRYF

j_call: TRBJ2-1
cdr3_length: 15
clone_size: .
v_call: TRBV6-5
d_call: TRBD1
cdr3_nt: TGTGCCAGCAGTTCCCCGAGGACAGGGCAGGGTGAGCAGTTCTTC
cdr3_aa: CASSSPRTGQGEQFF

j_call: TRBJ2-7
cdr3_length: 16
clone_size: .
v_call: TRBV5-1
d_call: TRBD2
cdr3_nt: TGCGCCAGCAGCTTGGCACTAGCGGTGTTCTCCTACGAGCAGTACTTC
cdr3_aa: CASSLALAVFSYEQYF

j_call: TRBJ2-5
cdr3_length: 14
clone_size: .
v_call: TRBV27
d_call: .
cdr3_nt: TGTGCCAGCAGTTGGGGTAGGAGGGGGGAGACCCAGTACTTC
cdr3_aa: CASSWGRRGETQYF

j_call: TRBJ1-1
cdr3_length: 15
clone_size: .
v_call: TRBV5-6
d_call: .
cdr3_nt: TGTGTGACGAAGACCGGGCAGTTAGCGAACACTGAAGCTTTCTTT
cdr3_aa: CVTKTGQLANTEAFF

j_call: TRBJ2-7
cdr3_length: 14
clone_size: once
v_call: TRBV9
d_call: .
cdr3_nt: TGTGCCAGCAGCGTAGGAGGAGGGAGAGGGGAGCAGTACTTC
cdr3_aa: CASSVGGGRGEQYF

j_call: TRBJ1-1
cdr3_length: 13
clone_size: .
v_call: TRBV14
d_call: .
cdr3_nt: TGTGCCAGCAGGGAGCAGGGGTACACTGAAGCTTTCTTT
cdr3_aa: CASREQGYTEAFF

j_call: TRBJ1-5
cdr3_length: 13
clone_size: .
v_call: TRBV10-2
d_call: .
cdr3_nt: TGCGCCAGCAGTGATCTCAGCAATCAGCCCCAGCATTTT
cdr3_aa: CASSDLSNQPQHF

j_call: TRBJ2-3
cdr3_length: 15
clone_size: .
v_call: TRBV6-5
d_call: .
cdr3_nt: TGTGCCAGCACCCCTCTTGGGGGTGGGACAGATACGCAGTATTTT
cdr3_aa: CASTPLGGGTDTQYF

j_call: TRBJ1-1
cdr3_length: 17
clone_size: .
v_call: TRBV19
d_call: .
cdr3_nt: TGTGCCAGTAGTGGTTTCTCAGGGGACCCTGACGACACTGAAGCTTTCTTT
cdr3_aa: CASSGFSGDPDDTEAFF

j_call: TRBJ2-7
cdr3_length: 15
clone_size: .
v_call: TRBV6-5
d_call: .
cdr3_nt: TGTGCCAGCATCTCGCCCAGGGAAGGGAGGTACGAGCAGTACTTC
cdr3_aa: CASISPREGRYEQYF

j_call: TRBJ1-1
cdr3_length: 12
clone_size: .
v_call: TRBV25-1
d_call: .
cdr3_nt: TGTGCCAGCAAGCGAGGAAGGACTGAAGCTTTCTTT
cdr3_aa: CASKRGRTEAFF

j_call: TRBJ2-3
cdr3_length: 15
clone_size: .
v_call: TRBV5-5
d_call: .
cdr3_nt: TGTGCCAGCAGCTTTGAGGGGTCCCTCACAGATACGCAGTATTTT
cdr3_aa: CASSFEGSLTDTQYF

j_call: TRBJ2-3
cdr3_length: 13
clone_size: .
v_call: TRBV10-3
d_call: .
cdr3_nt: TGTGCCATCAGTGACAGTCGCGCAGATACGCAGTATTTT
cdr3_aa: CAISDSRADTQYF

j_call: TRBJ2-1
cdr3_length: 20
clone_size: .
v_call: TRBV18
d_call: .
cdr3_nt: TGTGCCAGCTCACCACCGGGGCTGGGGAGGACAGCCAGCTCCTACAATGAGCAGTTCTTC
cdr3_aa: CASSPPGLGRTASSYNEQFF

j_call: TRBJ2-2
cdr3_length: 18
clone_size: .
v_call: TRBV7-3
d_call: .
cdr3_nt: TGTGCCAGCAGCCTCCTCACTGGGCTCAGGGGGAACACCGGGGAGCTGTTTTTT
cdr3_aa: CASSLLTGLRGNTGELFF

j_call: TRBJ1-1
cdr3_length: 14
clone_size: .
v_call: TRBV7-6
d_call: TRBD1
cdr3_nt: TGTGCCAGCAGCCTCCGGACAGGGGGGACTGAAGCTTTCTTT
cdr3_aa: CASSLRTGGTEAFF

j_call: TRBJ2-5
cdr3_length: 14
clone_size: .
v_call: TRBV2
d_call: TRBD2
cdr3_nt: TGTGCCAGCAGTGCGGGGGGGCTGAAAGAGACCCAGTACTTC
cdr3_aa: CASSAGGLKETQYF

j_call: TRBJ1-1
cdr3_length: 13
clone_size: once
v_call: TRBV5-1
d_call: .
cdr3_nt: TGCGCCAGCAGCTTTAACACGAACACTGAAGCTTTCTTT
cdr3_aa: CASSFNTNTEAFF

j_call: TRBJ1-6
cdr3_length: 15
clone_size: .
v_call: TRBV30
d_call: .
cdr3_nt: TGTGCCTGGAGTATAGTGACTGATTATAATTCACCCCTCCACTTT
cdr3_aa: CAWSIVTDYNSPLHF